These 8 T cell receptor beta chains came from one sample sequenced in a study of T-cell memory formation after mild COVID-19. MiXCR, run by TCRdb on the 5' RACE reads, gives a single entry per CDR3 protein. The sample lists about 350,000 distinct CDR3 sequences; roughly 13% were seen once. Specimen: PBMCs or a T cell subset sorted from them (not recorded which). The receptors shown here come from a man younger than 35 who had mild COVID-19 (a few samples of this study predate the infection). Cell type and time point are not known.

This clonotype has just a few counts. The genes are TRBV24-1 and TRBJ2-1; 9 positions agree with TRBD1. The CDR3 loop spans 15 amino acids. J was trimmed by 8 bases and V by 9 bases; bases with no gene match: 13. The V gene's germline CDR1 is KGHDR and CDR2 SFDVKD. The CDR3 DNA is TGTGCCACCGCCCCGGGACAGGGTGTTTTTCATGAGCAGTTCTTC. This translates into CATAPGQGVFHEQFF.

V gene TRBV9 combines with J gene TRBJ2-2, with D possibly matching TRBD2 (5 bases). V lost 2 bases and J 3 bases, leaving 8 bases between the germline ends. Germline loops: CDR1 SGDLS, CDR2 YYNGEE. The CDR3 runs 14 residues. The chain's CDR3 is CASSVKRDTGELFF. The DNA of the CDR3 is TGTGCCAGCAGCGTGAAGAGGGACACCGGGGAGCTGTTTTTT.

This CDR3 is CAIRRESTGVLTF. The DNA of the CDR3 is TGTGCCATTAGAAGGGAGTCGACCGGCGTCCTGACTTTC. J is TRBJ2-6 and V is TRBV2, with D perhaps TRBD2 (5 bases). The CDR3 length is 13 residues. Germline V lookup: CDR1 SNHLY, CDR2 FYNNEI. V gave up 10 bases and J gave up 12 bases, with 19 bases separating them.

The gene calls are TRBV7-9 and TRBJ2-2; D is unclear. Trimming stripped 1 base from V and 5 bases from J, with 11 bases between. This CDR3 contains 15 residues. Germline loops: CDR1 SEHNR, CDR2 FQNEAQ (reference sequence). The CDR3 DNA reads as TGTGCCAGCAGCTTAGGCCATTCACGAACCGGGGAGCTGTTTTTT. Translation: CASSLGHSRTGELFF.

The sample holds a few counts of this clonotype. The chain recombines TRBV20-1 with TRBJ2-3, with 9 bases lining up with TRBD2. The V gene end was trimmed by 6 bases and the J gene end by 0 bases; junction bases not matched to a gene: 10. The germline CDR1 and CDR2 sequences are DFQATT and SNEGSKA (reference sequence). CDR3 length equals 16 residues. CDR3 nucleotides: TGCAGTGCGATACCAGCGGGGGGCCCAAGCACAGATACGCAGTATTTT. It encodes CSAIPAGGPSTDTQYF.

This clonotype occurred a few times. A much larger clone is a single base away; this may be a read error. The chain joins TRBV5-1 to TRBJ1-6; D not certain. Trimming cost V 2 bases and J 8 bases, with 17 bases left between them. The length of the CDR3 is 16 residues. CDR1 is SGHRS, CDR2 YFSETQ, per germline. The CDR3 DNA sequence: TGCGCCAGCAGCTTTACGTGGGTTTCGTCCGATTCACCCCTCCACTTT. Translated: CASSFTWVSSDSPLHF.

This chain connects TRBV7-6 to TRBJ1-2; the D gene is possibly TRBD1 (6 bases). With 7 bases removed from V and 5 bases from J, the gap between germline ends came to 17 bases. This CDR3 spans 14 amino acids. The germline V gene encodes CDR1 SGHVS and CDR2 FNYEAQ. CDR3 sequence reads: CASNQRTAIYGYTF. The DNA of the CDR3 is TGTGCCAGCAACCAAAGGACAGCGATATATGGCTACACCTTC.

The J gene is TRBJ1-6, the V gene TRBV7-2; D is perhaps TRBD1 (5 bases). The CDR3 extends over 14 amino acids. Germline V gene sequence: CDR1 SGHTA, CDR2 FQGNSA. Between the trimmed V and J ends, which lost 3 bases and 9 bases, there was a span of 12 bases. The CDR3 protein is CASSLGTRPSPLHF. The CDR3 DNA sequence: TGTGCCAGCAGCTTGGGGACGAGGCCTTCACCCCTCCACTTT. Looking up the rest from reference TRBV7-2 and TRBJ1-6 gives the full variable domain: GAGVSQSPSNKVTEKGKDVELRCDPISGHTALYWYRQSLGQGLEFLIYFQGNSAPDKSGLPSDRFSAERTGGSVSTLTIQRTQQEDSAVYLCASSLGTRPSPLHFGNGTRLTVT.